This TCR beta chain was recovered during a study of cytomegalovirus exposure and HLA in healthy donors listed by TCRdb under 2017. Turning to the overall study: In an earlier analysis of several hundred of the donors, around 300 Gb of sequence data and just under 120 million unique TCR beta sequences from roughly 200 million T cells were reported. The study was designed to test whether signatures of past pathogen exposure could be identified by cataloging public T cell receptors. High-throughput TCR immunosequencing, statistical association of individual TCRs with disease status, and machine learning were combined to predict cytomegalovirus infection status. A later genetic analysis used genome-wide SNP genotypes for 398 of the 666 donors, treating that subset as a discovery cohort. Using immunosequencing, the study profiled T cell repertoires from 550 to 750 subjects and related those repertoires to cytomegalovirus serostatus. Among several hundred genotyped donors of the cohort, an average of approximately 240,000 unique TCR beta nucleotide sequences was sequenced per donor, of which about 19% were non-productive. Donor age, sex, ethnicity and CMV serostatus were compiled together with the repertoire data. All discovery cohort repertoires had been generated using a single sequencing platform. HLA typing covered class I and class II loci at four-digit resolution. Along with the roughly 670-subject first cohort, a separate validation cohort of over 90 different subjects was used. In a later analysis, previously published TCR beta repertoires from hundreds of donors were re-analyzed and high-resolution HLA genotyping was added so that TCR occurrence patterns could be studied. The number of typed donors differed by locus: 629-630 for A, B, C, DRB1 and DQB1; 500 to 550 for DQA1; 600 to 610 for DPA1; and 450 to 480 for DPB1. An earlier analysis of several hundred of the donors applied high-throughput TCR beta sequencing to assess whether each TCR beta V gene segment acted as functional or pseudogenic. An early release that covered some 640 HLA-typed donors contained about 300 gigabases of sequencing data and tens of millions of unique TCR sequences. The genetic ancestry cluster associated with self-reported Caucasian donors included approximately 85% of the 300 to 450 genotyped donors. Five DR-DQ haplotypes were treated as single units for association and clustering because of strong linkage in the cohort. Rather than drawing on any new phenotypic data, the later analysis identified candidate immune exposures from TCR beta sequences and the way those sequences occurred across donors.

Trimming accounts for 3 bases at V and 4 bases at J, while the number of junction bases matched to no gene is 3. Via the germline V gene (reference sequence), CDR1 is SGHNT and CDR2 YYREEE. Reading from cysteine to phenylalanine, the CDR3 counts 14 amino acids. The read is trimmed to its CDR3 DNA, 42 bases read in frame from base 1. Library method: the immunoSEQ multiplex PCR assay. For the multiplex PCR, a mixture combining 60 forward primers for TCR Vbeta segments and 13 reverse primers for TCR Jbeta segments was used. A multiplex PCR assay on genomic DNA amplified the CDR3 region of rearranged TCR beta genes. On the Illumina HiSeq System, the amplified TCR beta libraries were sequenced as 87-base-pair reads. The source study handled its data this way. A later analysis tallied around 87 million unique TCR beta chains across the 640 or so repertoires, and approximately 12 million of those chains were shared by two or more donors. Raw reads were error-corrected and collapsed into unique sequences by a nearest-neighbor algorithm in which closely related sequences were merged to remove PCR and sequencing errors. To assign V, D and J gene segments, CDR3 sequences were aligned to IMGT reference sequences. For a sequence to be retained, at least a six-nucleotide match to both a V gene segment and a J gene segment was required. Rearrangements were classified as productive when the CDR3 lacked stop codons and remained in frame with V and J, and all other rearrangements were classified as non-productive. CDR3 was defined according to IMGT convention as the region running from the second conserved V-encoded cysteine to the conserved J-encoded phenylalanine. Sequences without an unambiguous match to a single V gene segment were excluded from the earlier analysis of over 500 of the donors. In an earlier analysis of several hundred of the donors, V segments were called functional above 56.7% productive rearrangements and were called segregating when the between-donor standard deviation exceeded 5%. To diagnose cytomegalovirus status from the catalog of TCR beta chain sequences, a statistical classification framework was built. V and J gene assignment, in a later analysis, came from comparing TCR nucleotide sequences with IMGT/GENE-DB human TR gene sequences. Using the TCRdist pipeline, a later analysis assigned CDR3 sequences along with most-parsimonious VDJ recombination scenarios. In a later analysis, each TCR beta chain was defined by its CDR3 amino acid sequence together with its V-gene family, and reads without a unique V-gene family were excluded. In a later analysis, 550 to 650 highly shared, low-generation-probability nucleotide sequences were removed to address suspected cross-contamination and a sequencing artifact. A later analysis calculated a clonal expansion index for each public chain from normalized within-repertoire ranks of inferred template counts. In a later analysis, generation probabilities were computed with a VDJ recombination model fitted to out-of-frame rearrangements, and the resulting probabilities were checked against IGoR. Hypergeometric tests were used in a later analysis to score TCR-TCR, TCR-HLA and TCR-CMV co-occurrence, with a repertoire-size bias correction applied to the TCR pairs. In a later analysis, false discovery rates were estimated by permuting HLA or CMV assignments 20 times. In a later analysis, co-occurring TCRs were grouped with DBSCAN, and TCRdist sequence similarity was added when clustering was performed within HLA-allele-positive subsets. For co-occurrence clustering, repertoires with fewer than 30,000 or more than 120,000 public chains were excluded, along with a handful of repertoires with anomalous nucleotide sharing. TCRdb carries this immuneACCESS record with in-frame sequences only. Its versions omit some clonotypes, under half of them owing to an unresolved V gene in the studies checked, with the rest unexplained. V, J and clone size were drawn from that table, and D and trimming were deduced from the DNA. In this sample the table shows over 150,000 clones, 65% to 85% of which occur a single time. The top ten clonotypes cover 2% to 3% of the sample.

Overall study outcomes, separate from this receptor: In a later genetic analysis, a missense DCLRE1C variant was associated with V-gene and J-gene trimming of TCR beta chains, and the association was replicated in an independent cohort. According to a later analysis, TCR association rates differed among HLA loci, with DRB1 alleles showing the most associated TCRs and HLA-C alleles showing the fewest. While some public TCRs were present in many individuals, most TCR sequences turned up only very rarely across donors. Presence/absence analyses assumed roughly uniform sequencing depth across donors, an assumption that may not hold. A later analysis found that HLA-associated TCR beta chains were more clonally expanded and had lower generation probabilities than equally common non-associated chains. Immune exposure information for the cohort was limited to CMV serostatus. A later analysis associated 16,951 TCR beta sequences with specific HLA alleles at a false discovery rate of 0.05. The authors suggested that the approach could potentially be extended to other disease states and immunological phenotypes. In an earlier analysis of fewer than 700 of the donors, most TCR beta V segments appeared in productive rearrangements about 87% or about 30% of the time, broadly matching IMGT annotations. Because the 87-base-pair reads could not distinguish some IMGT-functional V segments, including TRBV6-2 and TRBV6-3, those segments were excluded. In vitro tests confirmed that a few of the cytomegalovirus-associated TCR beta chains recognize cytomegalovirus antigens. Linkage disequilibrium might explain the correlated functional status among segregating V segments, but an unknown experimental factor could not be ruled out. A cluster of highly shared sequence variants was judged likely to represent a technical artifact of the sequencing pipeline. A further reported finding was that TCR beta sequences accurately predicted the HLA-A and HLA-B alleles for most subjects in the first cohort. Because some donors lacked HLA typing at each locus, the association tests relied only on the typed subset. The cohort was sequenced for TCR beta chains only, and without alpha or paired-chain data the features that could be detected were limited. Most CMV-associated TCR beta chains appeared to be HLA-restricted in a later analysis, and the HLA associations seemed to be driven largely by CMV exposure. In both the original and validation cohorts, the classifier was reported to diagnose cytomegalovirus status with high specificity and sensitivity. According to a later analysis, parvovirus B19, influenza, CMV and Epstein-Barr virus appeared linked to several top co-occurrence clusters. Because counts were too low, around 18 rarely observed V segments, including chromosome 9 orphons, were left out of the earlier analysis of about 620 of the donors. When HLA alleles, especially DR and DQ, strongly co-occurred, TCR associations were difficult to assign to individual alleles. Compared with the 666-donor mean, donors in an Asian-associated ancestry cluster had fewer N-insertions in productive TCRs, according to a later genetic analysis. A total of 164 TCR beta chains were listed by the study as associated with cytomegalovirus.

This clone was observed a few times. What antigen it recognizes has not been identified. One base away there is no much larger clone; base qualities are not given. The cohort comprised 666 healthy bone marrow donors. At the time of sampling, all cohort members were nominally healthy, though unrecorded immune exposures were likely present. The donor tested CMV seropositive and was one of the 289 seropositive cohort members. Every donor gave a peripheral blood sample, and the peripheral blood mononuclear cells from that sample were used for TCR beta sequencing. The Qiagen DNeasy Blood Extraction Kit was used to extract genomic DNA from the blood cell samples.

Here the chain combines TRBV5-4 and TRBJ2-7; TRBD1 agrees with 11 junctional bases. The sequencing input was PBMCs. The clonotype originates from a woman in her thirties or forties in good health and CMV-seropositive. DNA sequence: TGTGCCAGCAGCTCGGACAGGGGGCTGTACGAGCAGTACTTC. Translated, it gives CASSSDRGLYEQYF.